The 23 T cell receptor beta chains given below trace back to one sample, sequenced in a study of identifying expanded T cells in peripheral blood. Only in-frame clones appear in the TCRdb table, and some are missing; sequencing was by immunoSEQ multiplex PCR. This table has 100,000 to 150,000 clones, approximately 86% appearing once. Sequencing was carried out using blood. Receptors originate from a person aged 18 to 69 in good health.

This chain joins TRBV6-1 and TRBJ1-2; D is undetermined. The CDR3 loop spans 14 amino acids. The V gene lost 6 bases and the J gene lost 5 bases, with 16 bases spanning the gap. From germline, CDR1 is MNHNS and CDR2 SASEGT. The CDR3 here is CASSEGGRGYGYTF. DNA of the CDR3: TGTGCCAGCAGCGAGGGAGGTCGAGGTTATGGCTACACCTTC.

The chain couples TRBV28 to TRBJ2-6; D is unclear. The CDR3 covers 14 residues. Germline CDR1 MDHEN, CDR2 SYDVKM. The germline V and J ends were trimmed by 6 bases and 0 bases, with 6 bases remaining between them. CDR3 nucleotides: TGTGCCAGCAGCCTGGTCTCTGGGGCCAACGTCCTGACTTTC. It specifies CASSLVSGANVLTF.

This chain links TRBV5-1 with TRBJ1-2; 10 nucleotides align to TRBD1. The J segment lost 3 bases and the V segment lost 4 bases, leaving 3 bases of the junction unmatched. The germline gives CDR1 SGHRS, CDR2 YFSETQ. The CDR3 is 14 amino acids. This CDR3 reads CASSRTGGDYGYTF. The CDR3 nucleotides read TGCGCCAGCAGCCGGACAGGGGGTGACTATGGCTACACCTTC.

The chain recombines TRBV7-2 with TRBJ1-4, with 7 positions matching TRBD1. From germline, CDR1 is SGHTA and CDR2 FQGNSA. The CDR3 length is 14 residues. The V gene end was trimmed by 5 bases and the J gene end by 4 bases; junction bases not matched to a gene: 4. The CDR3 sequence: CASSMDRINEKLFF. In DNA, the CDR3 is TGTGCCAGCAGCATGGACAGGATTAATGAAAAACTGTTTTTT.

The V gene is TRBV15, the J gene TRBJ2-5; 13 nucleotides line up with TRBD2. The DNA end is a closer match to TRBJ2-7, so the J assignment may be wrong. Germline values: CDR1 LNHNV, CDR2 YYDKDF (reference sequence). This CDR3 region has 15 residues. CDR3 region: CATSSGTSGDYEQYF. The CDR3 DNA reads as TGTGCCACCAGCAGCGGGACTAGCGGGGACTACGAGCAGTACTTC.

The chain couples TRBV7-9 to TRBJ2-3, with D possibly matching TRBD2 (5 bases). The V and J ends lost 6 bases and 5 bases respectively, with 12 bases between them. CDR3 length equals 13 residues. Germline lookup yields CDR1 SEHNR and CDR2 FQNEAQ (reference sequence). In DNA, the CDR3 is TGTGCCAGCAGTCGGGGAGAGCAAGATACGCAGTATTTT. This encodes CASSRGEQDTQYF.

The rearrangement joins TRBV23-1 to TRBJ2-4; no reliable D call. TRBV23-1 is noted as an ORF with a role that remains uncertain. Trimming shortened V by 4 bases and J by 9 bases, and 10 bases separated the two germline ends. The CDR3 contains 12 residues. The CDR3 DNA follows: TGCGCCAGCAGTCCCCCGCAGACCATTCAGTACTTC. This sequence encodes CASSPPQTIQYF.

This clone was counted only a few times. V gene TRBV7-3 combines with J gene TRBJ1-4; TRBD1 aligns across 10 bases. This CDR3 has 16 amino acids. Germline V gene sequence: CDR1 SGHTA, CDR2 FQGTGA. J lost 5 bases, V lost 0 bases, and 3 bases had no gene match. The CDR3 DNA sequence: TGTGCCAGCAGCTTAACTCGGACAGGGGGAAATGAAAAACTGTTTTTT. Residues: CASSLTRTGGNEKLFF.

The rearrangement joins TRBV29-1 to TRBJ2-2; 11 positions match TRBD1. Losses at the gene ends were 7 bases for V and 6 bases for J; bases not matched to a gene: 4. This CDR3 comprises 13 residues. From germline, CDR1 is SQVTM and CDR2 ANQGSEA. The CDR3, as DNA: TGCAGCGCCAGGGACAGGGGGGCCGGGGAGCTGTTTTTT. This translates into CSARDRGAGELFF.

This clone was picked up a small number of times. The chain couples TRBV11-2 to TRBJ2-5; 12 nucleotides line up with TRBD2. CDR1 is SGHAT and CDR2 is FQNNGV in the germline V gene. The J segment lost 5 bases and the V segment lost 6 bases, leaving 4 bases of the junction unmatched. This CDR3 comprises 14 residues. The CDR3 sequence is CASRLAGGSETQYF. The CDR3 DNA follows: TGTGCCAGCAGGCTAGCGGGGGGGAGTGAGACCCAGTACTTC. The entire variable domain, with the rest obtained from reference TRBV11-2 and TRBJ2-5, is as follows: EAGVAQSPRYKIIEKRQSVAFWCNPISGHATLYWYQQILGQGPKLLIQFQNNGVVDDSQLPKDRFSAERLKGVDSTLKIQPAKLEDSAVYLCASRLAGGSETQYFGPGTRLLVL.

This clone was picked up one time. This sequence joins TRBV4-3 and TRBJ2-7; maybe TRBD1 (6 bases). The V end was cut by 4 bases, the J end by 4 bases, with 17 bases between. The CDR3 is 15 residues long. Germline V gene data show CDR1 as LGHNA and CDR2 as YSLEER. CDR3 nucleotides: TGCGCCAGCAGCCGCCCGGGCAGGGGCGGGTACGAGCAGTACTTC. Translating it yields CASSRPGRGGYEQYF.

Only one count was recorded for this clone. The V gene is TRBV6-1, the J gene TRBJ2-5, with 7 bases lining up with TRBD1. The junction had 7 bases not matched to a gene; V was cut back by 6 bases and J by 3 bases. The CDR3 is 14 residues long. CDR1 is MNHNS, CDR2 SASEGT, per germline. CDR3 nucleotide sequence: TGTGCCAGCAGGAGAGGGACAGAAAAAGAGACCCAGTACTTC. It encodes CASRRGTEKETQYF.

This rearrangement joins TRBV27 to TRBJ2-1, with D unresolved. CDR3 size: 13 residues. Germline assignment: CDR1 MNHEY and CDR2 SMNVEV (reference sequence). V lost 5 bases and J 4 bases, leaving 9 bases between the germline ends. This CDR3 is CASSRTLYNEQFF. The CDR3 nucleotides read TGTGCCAGCAGTCGTACACTGTACAATGAGCAGTTCTTC.

CDR3: CASSQGPTTEAFF. In DNA form, the CDR3 reads TGTGCCAGCAGCCAAGGACCCACCACTGAAGCTTTCTTT. J is TRBJ1-1 and V is TRBV14; no reliable D call. Trimming took 1 base from V and 4 from J, leaving 7 bases between them. The V gene's germline CDR1 is SGHDN and CDR2 FVKESK. The CDR3 runs 13 residues.

Only a few counts were recorded for this clone. V usage is TRBV19 and J usage is TRBJ2-2; D is uncertain. V shed 11 bases and J shed 2 bases, with 12 bases lying between them. This CDR3 contains 13 residues. The V gene's germline CDR1 is LNHDA and CDR2 SQIVND (reference sequence). The chain's CDR3 is CAGTDGNTGELFF. DNA of the CDR3: TGTGCCGGAACGGACGGAAACACCGGGGAGCTGTTTTTT.

The chain carries TRBV5-4 and TRBJ1-2; tentatively, D is TRBD1 (6 bases). CDR3 length equals 13 residues. Germline CDR1 reads SGHNT; CDR2 reads YYREEE (reference sequence). Trimming took off 4 bases at V and 4 bases at J, with 11 bases between the two ends. In DNA form, the CDR3 reads TGTGCCAGCAGCCCACAGGGTTTCTATGGCTACACCTTC. It codes for CASSPQGFYGYTF.

The sample holds one count of this clone. This CDR3 reads CASSERQGGTDTQYF. In DNA form, the CDR3 reads TGTGCCAGCAGCGAAAGACAGGGAGGGACAGATACGCAGTATTTT. V usage is TRBV5-4 and J usage is TRBJ2-3, with D perhaps given as TRBD1 or TRBD2 (7 bases each). Germline CDR1 reads SGHNT; CDR2 reads YYREEE (reference sequence). Trimming removed 4 bases at V and 3 bases at J, with 15 bases between. There are 15 residues in the CDR3. Full variable domain (outside the CDR3, taken from reference TRBV5-4 and TRBJ2-3): ETGVTQSPTHLIKTRGQQVTLRCSSQSGHNTVSWYQQALGQGPQFIFQYYREEENGRGNFPPRFSGLQFPNYSSELNVNALELDDSALYLCASSERQGGTDTQYFGPGTRLTVL.

This chain links TRBV6-1 with TRBJ2-3, with 7 bases fitting TRBD1. The trim removed 1 base at V and 5 bases at J, leaving 3 bases unmatched. The CDR3 loop spans 14 amino acids. Germline CDR1 and CDR2: MNHNS and SASEGT. The CDR3 region has the DNA TGTGCCAGCAGTGAAGAGGGGGCACAAGATACGCAGTATTTT. Translation: CASSEEGAQDTQYF.

The V and J genes are TRBV5-1 and TRBJ1-6, with 9 positions matching TRBD1. The CDR3 covers 15 residues. V dropped 4 bases and J dropped 8; count of bases not matched to a gene: 7. Germline loops: CDR1 SGHRS, CDR2 YFSETQ. CDR3 protein: CASSVTYRGHSPLHF. The CDR3 DNA follows: TGCGCCAGCAGCGTGACCTACAGGGGGCATTCACCCCTCCACTTT.

CDR3: CASSSGTSGYNEQFF. DNA for the CDR3: TGTGCCAGCAGTTCCGGGACTAGCGGCTACAATGAGCAGTTCTTC. The J gene is TRBJ2-1, the V gene TRBV28; 11 positions match TRBD2. This CDR3 comprises 15 residues. Trimming cost V 4 bases and J 3 bases; bases outside gene matches: 2. Germline-derived CDR1 and CDR2 are MDHEN and SYDVKM. The entire variable domain, with the rest obtained from reference TRBV28 and TRBJ2-1, is as follows: DVKVTQSSRYLVKRTGEKVFLECVQDMDHENMFWYRQDPGLGLRLIYFSYDVKMKEKGDIPEGYSVSREKKERFSLILESASTNQTSMYLCASSSGTSGYNEQFFGPGTRLTVL.

The chain joins TRBV7-2 to TRBJ2-2, with D uncertain. Between the trimmed V and J ends, which lost 3 bases and 1 base, there was a span of 12 bases. Germline V gene sequence: CDR1 SGHTA, CDR2 FQGNSA. This CDR3 has 16 residues. The chain's CDR3 is CASSFLPVMNTGELFF. In DNA, the CDR3 is TGTGCCAGCAGCTTTTTACCAGTTATGAACACCGGGGAGCTGTTTTTT.

The chain carries TRBV7-8 and TRBJ2-2, with a possible D match to TRBD2 (6 bases). Germline assignment: CDR1 SGHVS and CDR2 FQNEAQ. CDR3 length equals 14 residues. V was cut by 3 bases and J by 5 bases, with 10 bases left in between. CDR3 bases: TGTGCCAGCAGCTTGTTGCGGGAAACCGGGGAGCTGTTTTTT. Translating gives CASSLLRETGELFF.

The gene calls are TRBV5-8 and TRBJ2-3, with D possibly matching TRBD1 (5 bases). Trimming left V 0 bases short and J 1 base short, with 6 bases between. The CDR3 is 14 residues long. The germline V gene encodes CDR1 SGHTS and CDR2 YDEGEE. The chain's CDR3 is CASSLGGRTDTQYF. DNA for the CDR3: TGTGCCAGCAGCTTGGGGGGCCGCACAGATACGCAGTATTTT.